The TCR beta chain under discussion was sequenced for a study of T cell responses to AZD1222 COVID-19 vaccine (dated by TCRdb to the early 2020s). Background on the whole study: AZD1222 recipients given second doses at about 4 weeks or at about 12 weeks were pooled, since spike-specific TCR depth and breadth were not found to differ between the two schedules. A total of 230 to 250 trial participants underwent TCR sequencing, of whom some 210 received two doses of AZD1222 and about 25 received two doses of the MenACWY control vaccine. Enrollment into the trials was organized by age into subgroups of 18-55, 56-69 and 70-plus years, and those subgroups contained approximately 150, 30 and 60 TCR-sequenced participants, respectively. The study at large found these results: Because no samples from the day 14 peak response were available, repertoires could be characterized only after the peak T cell response. After two AZD1222 doses, spike-specific TCR breadth and depth were significantly higher than at day 0 and than in MenACWY recipients. Reportedly, close to half of the unique spike-specific TCRs recognized epitopes lying outside the regions that are mutated in the B.1.351 and B.1.1.7 variants. Vaccine-associated CD4 TCRs spanned the whole spike protein, with dominant responses in regions 160-218 and 743-854. Only six AZD1222 recipients were SARS-CoV-2 seropositive at baseline, limiting conclusions about previously exposed vaccinees. Participants were mostly white British, with more females than males. The authors suggested clonal diversity may have been underestimated. In the small 56-69-year group, the increase in depth fell short of significance, most likely because of low power.

Per the germline V gene (reference sequence), LGHDT is the CDR1 and YNNKEL is the CDR2. The CDR3 runs 11 residues from the cysteine to the phenylalanine. Of the read, only the CDR3 DNA is kept; its 33 bases are in frame from base 1. V is reduced by 3 bases and J by 3 bases, leaving a spacing of 3 bases between them. Explained via the paper, the time point label denotes: baseline before first vaccination. Vaccinee samples were obtained from the UK trials COV001 and COV002, which included a single-blind randomized controlled phase 2/3 trial of AZD1222 (ChAdOx1 nCoV-19) in healthy adults. Trial participant PBMC samples were collected at day 0 and day 28 after the second dose for TCRbeta chain sequencing. Points on this clone: The clone's antigen remains unknown. The record has no base qualities; no much larger clone is one base away.

The CDR3 regions of human TCRbeta chains were subjected to immunosequencing. As for the original processing: TCRs in the repertoires were matched against a reference library of SARS-CoV-2-specific TCRs that had been generated with the MIRA antigen-specificity platform. Breadth meant the fraction of unique TCRs that were SARS-CoV-2-associated, whereas depth meant the fraction of total T cells that were SARS-CoV-2-associated. Using the MIRA data, every spike-specific TCR was mapped to the spike region that the TCR reacted to and assigned to either a CD4 or a CD8 class. Log10-transformed breadth and depth values were compared by one-way ANOVA with Sidak's multiple comparisons tests. TCRdb re-hosts the immuneACCESS table, in-frame sequences only. Its copies lack some clones; in the studies checked, an unresolved V gene accounts for under half of them, and the cause for the rest is not known. That table furnishes V, J and clone size, whereas the DNA furnished D and trimming. In all, the sample holds more than 90,000 clones, and more than 65% of those were seen once. The ten largest clones capture around 9.9% of the sample.

This clonotype originated in an adult in good health. The sample here was peripheral blood, taken on day 0 of AZD1222 vaccination. The rearranged segments are TRBV3-1 (or the pseudogene TRBV3-2) and TRBJ2-7; no confident D gene assignment can be made. The DNA sequence is TGTGCCAGCAGCCAGGGCTACGAGCAGTACTTC. Its protein product is CASSQGYEQYF.